The 19 T cell receptor beta chains given below trace back to one sample, sequenced in a study of CD8 T cells in ankylosing spondylitis. Each CDR3 protein is one row after TCRdb ran MiXCR on the 5' RACE reads. The repertoire consists of 240,000 or so distinct CDR3 sequences, with about 9.1% occurring once and the leading ten covering approximately 7%. The sequenced sample was blood, either unsorted or a sorted T cell fraction (not recorded which). Every receptor here comes from a male donor with ankylosing spondylitis or in good health (not recorded which).

V and J are TRBV7-8 and TRBJ1-6; unclear D gene. Germline V CDR1 and CDR2: SGHVS, FQNEAQ. Trimming removed 3 bases at V and 7 bases at J, with 4 bases between. The length of the CDR3 is 12 residues. CDR3: CASSFGNSPLHF. The DNA of the CDR3 is TGTGCCAGCAGCTTCGGGAATTCACCCCTCCACTTT.

In this sample, this clonotype turned up many times. V is TRBV4-3 and J is TRBJ1-1; TRBD1 matches 8 bases. From germline, CDR1 is LGHNA and CDR2 YSLEER. The CDR3 loop spans 16 amino acids. Unmatched junction bases numbered 6, after V lost 1 base and J lost 2 bases. The CDR3 nucleotides are TGCGCCAGCAGCCAAGGGACAGGGCGCGCCAACACTGAAGCTTTCTTT. Translation gives CASSQGTGRANTEAFF.

Ten or more counts support this clonotype. The chain has TRBV3-1 and TRBJ2-1; tentatively, D is TRBD2 (5 bases). Germline loops: CDR1 LGHDT, CDR2 YNNKEL (reference sequence). The V and J ends lost 4 bases and 7 bases respectively, with 29 bases between them. The CDR3 consists of 19 residues. This CDR3 reads CASSPVRASSVLALNEQFF. The CDR3 DNA reads as TGTGCCAGCAGCCCCGTTCGAGCGTCGTCGGTCCTAGCTCTAAATGAGCAGTTCTTC.

In its sample, this clonotype was seen many times. The chain uses TRBV20-1 and TRBJ2-1; TRBD2 matches at 7 bases. With V trimmed by 0 bases and J by 6 bases, 11 bases remained unmatched. The CDR3 has 16 amino acids. CDR1 is DFQATT, CDR2 SNEGSKA, per germline (reference sequence). CDR3 sequence (DNA): TGCAGTGCTAGAGAGGGTTTAGGGAGGGCCGTCAATGAGCAGTTCTTC. Translated: CSAREGLGRAVNEQFF.

This clonotype was detected ten times or more. This chain connects TRBV20-1 to TRBJ2-4, with 8 positions matching TRBD1. Germline assignment: CDR1 DFQATT and CDR2 SNEGSKA (reference sequence). Unmatched junction bases numbered 6, after V lost 5 bases and J lost 6 bases. This CDR3 comprises 13 residues. Here the CDR3 reads CSAPGQGGNIQYF. For the CDR3, the DNA is TGCAGTGCTCCCGGACAGGGAGGAAACATTCAGTACTTC.

In its sample, this clonotype was seen many times. The chain recombines TRBV20-1 with TRBJ2-1; 10 positions match TRBD2. There are 16 residues in the CDR3. After removal of 0 bases from V and 3 bases from J, the junction contained 5 bases not matched to a gene. Germline-derived CDR1 and CDR2 are DFQATT and SNEGSKA (reference sequence). The CDR3 DNA reads TGCAGTGCTAGAGATGCGCTAGCGGGAGTCTACAATGAGCAGTTCTTC. Its protein product is CSARDALAGVYNEQFF.

This clonotype came up many times. The gene calls are TRBV20-1 and TRBJ1-2, with 10 nucleotides matching TRBD1. From germline, CDR1 is DFQATT and CDR2 SNEGSKA (reference sequence). V shed 5 bases, J shed 3 bases, and the junction held 6 bases outside the gene matches. The CDR3 runs 14 residues. The DNA for the CDR3 is TGCAGTGCTGAGGGGGACAGGGGAGACTATGGCTACACCTTC. It specifies CSAEGDRGDYGYTF.

This clonotype has ten or more counts. The V call is TRBV19, the J call TRBJ2-7; D remains ambiguous. This CDR3 has 13 residues. Germline-derived CDR1 and CDR2 are LNHDA and SQIVND (reference sequence). V was pared by 1 base and J by 3 bases, with 7 bases between. The CDR3 region is CASSIGAHYEQYF. The CDR3 DNA sequence: TGTGCCAGTAGTATAGGGGCCCACTACGAGCAGTACTTC.

This clonotype was seen ten or more times. V usage is TRBV5-1 and J usage is TRBJ1-2, with 8 bases matching TRBD1. Trimming removed 3 bases from V and 3 bases from J; junction bases left unmatched: 10. The CDR3 runs to 16 residues. Germline-derived CDR1 and CDR2 are SGHRS and YFSETQ. As DNA, the CDR3 is TGCGCCAGCAGCTCCCGGACAGGGAAGTTGGACTATGGCTACACCTTC. Protein: CASSSRTGKLDYGYTF. The whole variable domain, remainder taken from reference TRBV5-1 and TRBJ1-2, is KAGVTQTPRYLIKTRGQQVTLSCSPISGHRSVSWYQQTPGQGLQFLFEYFSETQRNKGNFPGRFSGRQFSNSRSEMNVSTLELGDSALYLCASSSRTGKLDYGYTFGSGTRLTVV.

This clonotype was picked up a small number of times. The chain uses TRBV10-3 and TRBJ2-7; TRBD1 aligns across 8 bases. The CDR3 sequence is 15 residues long. J was trimmed by 5 bases and V by 4 bases; bases with no gene match: 10. Germline V CDR1 and CDR2: ENHRY, SYGVKD. The CDR3 region has the DNA TGTGCCATCAGTGGGACAGGGCCTCGTGGCGACGAGCAGTACTTC. This codes for CAISGTGPRGDEQYF.

Ten or more counts support this clonotype. The chain couples TRBV15 to TRBJ2-3; possibly TRBD2 for D (6 bases). Germline CDR1 and CDR2: LNHNV and YYDKDF (reference sequence). This CDR3 has 13 amino acids. Trimming pared 5 bases from V and 2 bases from J, leaving 8 bases between. The CDR3 here is CATSRGYTDTQYF. For the CDR3, the DNA is TGTGCCACCAGCCGGGGGTACACAGATACGCAGTATTTT.

This clonotype was recorded many times. The chain carries TRBV27 and TRBJ1-2, with 7 nucleotides matching TRBD1. The junction had 12 bases not matched to a gene; V was cut back by 7 bases and J by 1 base. This CDR3 contains 16 residues. Germline V CDR1 and CDR2: MNHEY, SMNVEV (reference sequence). For the CDR3, the DNA is TGTGCCAGCACTCGGGTCGGGACAGAAGATAACTATGGCTACACCTTC. Protein sequence: CASTRVGTEDNYGYTF.

This clonotype was counted many times. The chain links TRBV20-1 to TRBJ1-1, with D uncertain. The CDR3 has 15 residues. The V gene's germline CDR1 is DFQATT and CDR2 SNEGSKA (reference sequence). Trimming removed 5 bases from V and 6 bases from J, with 22 bases in between. CDR3 nucleotides: TGCAGTGCTGGACCTCTGCGGGCGAAGTACTCTGAAGCTTTCTTT. Its protein product is CSAGPLRAKYSEAFF.

There are many counts of this clonotype. V is TRBV20-1 and J is TRBJ1-1; D unresolved. V lost 3 bases to trimming and J lost 2 bases, with 13 bases between them. The CDR3 loop spans 14 amino acids. Per the germline V gene, CDR1 is DFQATT and CDR2 is SNEGSKA (reference sequence). This CDR3 reads CSASWRARNTEAFF. Here the CDR3 DNA reads TGCAGTGCTAGTTGGAGGGCGCGAAACACTGAAGCTTTCTTT.

This clonotype was recorded at least ten times. The CDR3 loop is CASSLAYGPLYGYTF. The CDR3 nucleotides are TGTGCCAGCAGCTTAGCGTATGGACCGCTCTATGGCTACACCTTC. The V and J genes are TRBV7-9 and TRBJ1-2; D call uncertain. With 0 bases removed from V and 4 bases from J, the gap between germline ends came to 12 bases. The CDR3 runs 15 residues. Germline loops: CDR1 SEHNR, CDR2 FQNEAQ (reference sequence). Variable domain in full (rest from reference TRBV7-9 and TRBJ1-2): DTGVSQNPRHKITKRGQNVTFRCDPISEHNRLYWYRQTLGQGPEFLTYFQNEAQLEKSRLLSDRFSAERPKGSFSTLEIQRTEQGDSAMYLCASSLAYGPLYGYTFGSGTRLTVV.

This clonotype appeared many times. V is TRBV2 and J is TRBJ1-1; a possible D gene is TRBD1 (5 bases). Trimming stripped 9 bases from V and 3 bases from J, with 14 bases between. The CDR3 has 13 residues. CDR1 and CDR2 from the germline V gene are SNHLY and FYNNEI. CDR3 residues: CASSRVRHTEAFF. DNA for the CDR3: TGTGCCAGTTCCAGGGTTAGGCACACTGAAGCTTTCTTT. The whole variable domain, remainder taken from reference TRBV2 and TRBJ1-1, is EPEVTQTPSHQVTQMGQEVILRCVPISNHLYFYWYRQILGQKVEFLVSFYNNEISEKSEIFDDQFSVERPDGSNFTLKIRSTKLEDSAMYFCASSRVRHTEAFFGQGTRLTVV.

At least ten counts were recorded for this clonotype. V and J are TRBV3-1 and TRBJ1-2, with D unresolved. The CDR3 sequence is 12 residues long. V was clipped by 1 base and J by 7 bases, with 7 bases between them. Germline CDR1 is LGHDT and CDR2 is YNNKEL (reference sequence). CDR3 nucleotide sequence: TGTGCCAGCAGCCAAGGCTATGGTGGCTACACCTTC. Amino acid sequence: CASSQGYGGYTF.

This rearrangement joins TRBV5-1 to TRBJ1-2, with D perhaps matching TRBD1 (5 bases). V was shortened by 4 bases and J by 0 bases, with 10 bases between the two germline ends. The CDR3 totals 14 residues. Germline loops: CDR1 SGHRS, CDR2 YFSETQ. Here the CDR3 DNA reads TGCGCCAGCAGCGCGGGACGGACTAACTATGGCTACACCTTC. Protein sequence: CASSAGRTNYGYTF.

The genes are TRBV20-1 and TRBJ2-1, with 8 bases identical to TRBD1. The CDR3 spans 14 residues. Germline CDR1 DFQATT, CDR2 SNEGSKA (reference sequence). The V and J ends lost 4 bases and 9 bases, in that order; junction bases with no gene match: 11. The CDR3 here is CSANTGGNLGEQFF. DNA of the CDR3: TGCAGTGCTAATACAGGGGGGAATTTGGGTGAGCAGTTCTTC.